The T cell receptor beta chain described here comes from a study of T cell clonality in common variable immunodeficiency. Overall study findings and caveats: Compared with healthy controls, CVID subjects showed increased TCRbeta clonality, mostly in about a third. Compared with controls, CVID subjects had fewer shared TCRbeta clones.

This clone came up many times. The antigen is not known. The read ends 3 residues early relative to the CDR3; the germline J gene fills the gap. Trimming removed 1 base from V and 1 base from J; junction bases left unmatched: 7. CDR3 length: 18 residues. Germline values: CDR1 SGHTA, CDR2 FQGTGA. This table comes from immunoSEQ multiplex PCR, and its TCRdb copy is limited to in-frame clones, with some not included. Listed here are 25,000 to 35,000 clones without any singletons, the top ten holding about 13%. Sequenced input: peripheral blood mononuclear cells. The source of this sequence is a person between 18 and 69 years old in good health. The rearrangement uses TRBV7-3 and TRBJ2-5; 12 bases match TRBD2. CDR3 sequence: CASSLNGASGGVQETQYF. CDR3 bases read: TGTGCCAGCAGCTTAAATGGGGCTAGCGGGGGGGTCCAAGAGACC.